Detailed here is one T cell receptor (beta chain). The data stem from a study of blood T cell repertoires in COVID-19. Germline V gene data show CDR1 as MNHNS and CDR2 as SASEGT. V trimming: 2 bases; J trimming: 2 bases; junction bases outside the gene matches: 5. CDR3 size: 15 residues. The protocol was immunoSEQ multiplex PCR, while the TCRdb copy is restricted to in-frame clones and leaves out a portion. The table lists just over 350,000 clones, approximately 86% of them singletons, with just over 7% in the top ten. The sample was peripheral blood. This sequence was found in a woman in her sixties with COVID-19, enrolled during active disease. The chain joins TRBV6-1 to TRBJ2-5; TRBD2 matches 7 bases. CDR3 sequence (DNA): TGTGCCAGCAGTGAACACGACGGGGGGCAAGAGACCCAGTACTTC. Translated, it gives CASSEHDGGQETQYF.